The 11 T cell receptor beta chains below come from one sample, sequenced in a study of CD8 T cells in Susac syndrome. An amount of RNA that ranged from roughly 0.5 to 1 ug was reverse transcribed with random hexamers. One entry per CDR3 protein results from TCRdb running MiXCR on the immunoSEQ multiplex PCR reads. Of 140,000 or so distinct CDR3 sequences listed, 95% are singletons. Sequenced sample: CD4+ T cells from PBMCs. The receptor source for this set is a human donor with Susac syndrome.

The CDR3 nucleotides read TGCAGTGCTAGCTCGGGGAATAGCAATCAGCCCCAGCATTTT. Amino acid sequence: CSASSGNSNQPQHF. This sequence joins TRBV20-1 and TRBJ1-5; D gene uncertain. Trimming removed 3 bases at V and 0 bases at J, with 9 bases between. Germline V CDR1 and CDR2: DFQATT, SNEGSKA (reference sequence). This CDR3 has 14 residues.

This chain uses TRBV2 with TRBJ1-1, with D possibly TRBD1 on 5 matching bases. The germline CDR1 and CDR2 sequences are SNHLY and FYNNEI. This CDR3 has 11 residues. V lost 10 bases and J lost 6, with 12 bases in between. CDR3 sequence reads: CATSGGPEAFF. Written as DNA, the CDR3 is TGTGCCACCAGCGGGGGACCTGAAGCTTTCTTT.

The chain employs TRBV28 and TRBJ2-7; the D gene is possibly TRBD1 (6 bases). V lost 7 bases and J 2 bases, leaving 15 bases between the germline ends. This CDR3 contains 14 residues. CDR1 and CDR2 (germline): MDHEN, SYDVKM. CDR3 region: CASTSPGTPYEQYF. In nucleotides, the CDR3 is TGTGCCAGCACCTCCCCCGGGACACCCTACGAGCAGTACTTC. Looking up the rest from reference TRBV28 and TRBJ2-7 gives the full variable domain: DVKVTQSSRYLVKRTGEKVFLECVQDMDHENMFWYRQDPGLGLRLIYFSYDVKMKEKGDIPEGYSVSREKKERFSLILESASTNQTSMYLCASTSPGTPYEQYFGPGTRLTVT.

The V and J genes are TRBV18 and TRBJ2-7; 7 bases agree with TRBD1. The CDR3 is made up of 15 amino acids. Unmatched junction bases numbered 7, after V lost 3 bases and J lost 2 bases. Germline CDR1 reads KGHSH; CDR2 reads LQKENI. The CDR3 spells CASSPTGAGTYEQYF. CDR3 DNA sequence: TGTGCCAGCTCACCTACAGGGGCCGGAACCTACGAGCAGTACTTC. The full variable domain, rest sourced from reference TRBV18 and TRBJ2-7, is NAGVMQNPRHLVRRRGQEARLRCSPMKGHSHVYWYRQLPEEGLKFMVYLQKENIIDESGMPKERFSAEFPKEGPSILRIQQVVRGDSAAYFCASSPTGAGTYEQYFGPGTRLTVT.

This chain connects TRBV24-1 to TRBJ2-2; the match to TRBD1 covers 9 bases. V lost 9 bases, J lost 1 base, and 2 bases stayed unmatched. This CDR3 is 14 amino acids long. CDR1 is KGHDR and CDR2 is SFDVKD in the germline V gene. The CDR3 region is CATGDRENTGELFF. The CDR3 region has the DNA TGTGCCACCGGGGACAGGGAGAACACCGGGGAGCTGTTTTTT.

This chain connects TRBV24-1 to TRBJ2-5; possibly TRBD2 for D (5 bases). Germline V gives CDR1 KGHDR, CDR2 SFDVKD. V lost 4 bases and J 2 bases, leaving 10 bases between the germline ends. The CDR3 extends over 14 amino acids. CDR3 nucleotide sequence: TGTGCCACCAGTGACCGGAGGAATCAAGAGACCCAGTACTTC. This gives the protein CATSDRRNQETQYF.

The CDR3, as DNA: TGTGCCAGCAGCGTAGCGGGGAACACTGAAGCTTTCTTT. It encodes CASSVAGNTEAFF. This chain connects TRBV9 to TRBJ1-1; D not certain. This CDR3 is 13 amino acids long. V shed 0 bases and J shed 1 base, with 4 bases lying between them. The V gene's germline CDR1 is SGDLS and CDR2 YYNGEE.

V and J are TRBV5-1 and TRBJ1-2; D is ambiguous. V shed 0 bases and J shed 2 bases, with 14 bases lying between them. The germline V gene encodes CDR1 SGHRS and CDR2 YFSETQ. The CDR3 spans 16 residues. The CDR3 DNA is TGCGCCAGCAGCTTGGGCGGTCGCGGCGAAAACTATGGCTACACCTTC. Protein sequence: CASSLGGRGENYGYTF. The whole variable domain, filled in from reference TRBV5-1 and TRBJ1-2, reads KAGVTQTPRYLIKTRGQQVTLSCSPISGHRSVSWYQQTPGQGLQFLFEYFSETQRNKGNFPGRFSGRQFSNSRSEMNVSTLELGDSALYLCASSLGGRGENYGYTFGSGTRLTVV.

The chain links TRBV3-1 to TRBJ2-3; 7 bases agree with TRBD1. Germline CDR1 is LGHDT and CDR2 is YNNKEL (reference sequence). This CDR3 contains 14 residues. V gave up 5 bases and J gave up 5 bases; unmatched junction bases: 7. CDR3 protein: CASSYRQGLDTQYF. Here the CDR3 DNA reads TGTGCCAGCAGCTACCGACAGGGCTTAGATACGCAGTATTTT.

The chain joins TRBV4-1 to TRBJ2-5, with 8 bases aligning to TRBD2. CDR3 size: 16 residues. The junction had 8 bases not matched to a gene; V was cut back by 3 bases and J by 2 bases. Germline lookup yields CDR1 MGHRA and CDR2 YSYEKL. The DNA of the CDR3 is TGCGCCAGCAGCCATTTCCAGCGGGGGAGTCAAGAGACCCAGTACTTC. Encoded protein: CASSHFQRGSQETQYF.

This chain's CDR3 is CASGDSRQPQHF. The CDR3, as DNA: TGTGCCAGCGGCGATTCACGCCAGCCCCAGCATTTT. The chain links TRBV6-5 to TRBJ1-5; D unclear. The CDR3 is 12 amino acids. Germline CDR1 is MNHEY and CDR2 is SVGAGI. V was shortened by 8 bases and J by 7 bases, with 12 bases between the two germline ends.